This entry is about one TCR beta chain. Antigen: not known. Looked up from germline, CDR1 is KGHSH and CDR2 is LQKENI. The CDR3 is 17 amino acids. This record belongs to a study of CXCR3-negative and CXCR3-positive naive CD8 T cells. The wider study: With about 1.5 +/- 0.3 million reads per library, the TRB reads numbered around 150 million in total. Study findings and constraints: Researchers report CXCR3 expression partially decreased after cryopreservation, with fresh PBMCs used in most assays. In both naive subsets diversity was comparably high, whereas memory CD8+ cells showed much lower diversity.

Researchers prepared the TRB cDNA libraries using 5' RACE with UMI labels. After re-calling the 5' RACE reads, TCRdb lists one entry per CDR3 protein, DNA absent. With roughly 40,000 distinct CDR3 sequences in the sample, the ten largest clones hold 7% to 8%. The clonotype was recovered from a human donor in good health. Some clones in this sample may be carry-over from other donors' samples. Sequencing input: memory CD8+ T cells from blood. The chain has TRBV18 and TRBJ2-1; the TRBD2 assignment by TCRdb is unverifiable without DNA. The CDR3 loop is CASPPTTSGGDYNEQFF.